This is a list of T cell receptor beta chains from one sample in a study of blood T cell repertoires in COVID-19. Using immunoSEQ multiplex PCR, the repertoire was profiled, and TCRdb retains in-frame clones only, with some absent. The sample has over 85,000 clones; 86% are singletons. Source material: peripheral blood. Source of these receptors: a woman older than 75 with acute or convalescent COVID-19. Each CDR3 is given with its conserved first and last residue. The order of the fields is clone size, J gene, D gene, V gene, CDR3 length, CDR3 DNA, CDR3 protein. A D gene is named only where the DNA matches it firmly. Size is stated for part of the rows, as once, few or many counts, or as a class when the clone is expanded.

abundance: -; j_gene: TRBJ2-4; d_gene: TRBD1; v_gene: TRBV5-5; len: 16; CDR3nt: TGTGCCAGCAGCACAGCGGTGTGGACAGGGCAAAACATTCAGTACTTC; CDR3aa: CASSTAVWTGQNIQYF
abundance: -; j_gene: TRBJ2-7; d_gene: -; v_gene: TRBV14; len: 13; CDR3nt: TGTGCCAGCAGCCAAGAAGCGGGCTCCGAGCAGTACTTC; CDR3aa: CASSQEAGSEQYF
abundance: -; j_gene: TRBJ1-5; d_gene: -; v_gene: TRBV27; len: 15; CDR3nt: TGTGCCAGCAGTTCGACAGGAGATAGCAATCAGCCCCAGCATTTT; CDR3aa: CASSSTGDSNQPQHF
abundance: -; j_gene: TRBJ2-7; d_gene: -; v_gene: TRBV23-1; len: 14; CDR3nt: TGCGCCAGCAGTCAAGGGGCCGCTCAATGCGAGCAGTACTTC; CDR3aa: CASSQGAAQCEQYF
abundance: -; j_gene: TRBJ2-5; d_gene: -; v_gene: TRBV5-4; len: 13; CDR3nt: TGTGCCAGCAGCTTGGCTACGGGAGAGACCCAGTACTTC; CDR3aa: CASSLATGETQYF
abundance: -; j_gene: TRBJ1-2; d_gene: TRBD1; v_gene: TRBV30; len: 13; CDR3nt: TGTGCCTGGAGTCAGGGGGCCGCTTATGGCTACACCTTC; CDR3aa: CAWSQGAAYGYTF
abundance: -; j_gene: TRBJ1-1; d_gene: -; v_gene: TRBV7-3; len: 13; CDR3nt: TGTGCCAGCAGCGTGACAGGGAACACTGAAGCTTTCTTT; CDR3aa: CASSVTGNTEAFF
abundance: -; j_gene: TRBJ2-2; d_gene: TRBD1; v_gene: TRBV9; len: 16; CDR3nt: TGTGCCAGCAGCGTAGGTACAGGGGGAAACACCGGGGAGCTGTTTTTT; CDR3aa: CASSVGTGGNTGELFF
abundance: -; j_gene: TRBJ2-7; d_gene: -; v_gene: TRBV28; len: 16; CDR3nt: TGTGCCAGCAGTTCCGACGGGCCCCGAAGGGGCGACGAGCAGTACTTC; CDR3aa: CASSSDGPRRGDEQYF
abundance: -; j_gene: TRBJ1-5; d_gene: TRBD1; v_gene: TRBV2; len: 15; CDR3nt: TGTGCCAGCAGTGGACAGGGAGGAAGCAATCAGCCCCAGCATTTT; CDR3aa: CASSGQGGSNQPQHF
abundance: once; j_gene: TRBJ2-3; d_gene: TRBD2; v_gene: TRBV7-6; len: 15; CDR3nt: TGTGCCAGCGGCCTTAGCGGGGCGAGCACAGATACGCAGTATTTT; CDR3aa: CASGLSGASTDTQYF
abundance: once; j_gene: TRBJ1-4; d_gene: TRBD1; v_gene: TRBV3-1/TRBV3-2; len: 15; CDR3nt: TGTGCCAGCAGCCTCAGGGCAGGGGGTGCTGAAAAACTGTTTTTT; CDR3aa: CASSLRAGGAEKLFF
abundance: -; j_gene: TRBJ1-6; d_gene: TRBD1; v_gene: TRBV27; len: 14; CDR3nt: TGTGCCAGCAGTTTGGACAGGGTTGGTTCACCCCTCCACTTT; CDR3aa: CASSLDRVGSPLHF
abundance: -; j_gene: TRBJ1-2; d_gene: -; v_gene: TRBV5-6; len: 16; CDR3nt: TGTGCCAGCAGCGCTACCACCGGGACAACTAACTATGGCTACACCTTC; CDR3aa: CASSATTGTTNYGYTF
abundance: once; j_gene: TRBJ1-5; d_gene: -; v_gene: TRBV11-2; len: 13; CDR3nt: TGTGCCAGCAGCTTTGGGCAAAATCAGCCCCAGCATTTT; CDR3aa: CASSFGQNQPQHF
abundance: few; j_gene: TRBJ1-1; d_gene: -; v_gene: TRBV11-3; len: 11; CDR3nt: TGTGCCAGCAGCCAGAACACTGAAGCTTTCTTT; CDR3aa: CASSQNTEAFF
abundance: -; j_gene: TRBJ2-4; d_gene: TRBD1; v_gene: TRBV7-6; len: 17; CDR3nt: TGTGCCAGCAGCTTAACCCCGACAGGGGCGTTGAAAAACATTCAGTACTTT; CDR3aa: CASSLTPTGALKNIQYF
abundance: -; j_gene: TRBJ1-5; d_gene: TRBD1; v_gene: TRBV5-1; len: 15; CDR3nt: TGCGCCAGCAGCTCCGGGACAGGGGTAGGACAGCCCCAGCATTTT; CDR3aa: CASSSGTGVGQPQHF
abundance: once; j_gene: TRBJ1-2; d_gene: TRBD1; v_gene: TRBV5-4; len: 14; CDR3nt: TGTGCCAGCAGCCCCGGGGGACAGGCTAAGAGCTACACCTTC; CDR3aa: CASSPGGQAKSYTF
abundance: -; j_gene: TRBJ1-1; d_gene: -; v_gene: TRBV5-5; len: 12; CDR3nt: TGTGCCAGCAGCTCCCAGAACACTGAAGCTTTCTTT; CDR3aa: CASSSQNTEAFF
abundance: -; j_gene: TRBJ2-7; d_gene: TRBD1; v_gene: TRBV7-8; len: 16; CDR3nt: TGTGCCAGCAGCTTAGCCGGCGGGCAGGGGGCTTACGAGCAGTACTTC; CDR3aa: CASSLAGGQGAYEQYF
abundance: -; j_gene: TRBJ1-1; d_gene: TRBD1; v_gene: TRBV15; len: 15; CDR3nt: TGTGCCACCAGCAGCTTGGGACAGGGGAACACTGAAGCTTTCTTT; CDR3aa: CATSSLGQGNTEAFF
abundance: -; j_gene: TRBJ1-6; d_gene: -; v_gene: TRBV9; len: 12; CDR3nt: TGTGCCAGCAGCGCGGGGGGTTCACCCCTCCACTTT; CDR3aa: CASSAGGSPLHF
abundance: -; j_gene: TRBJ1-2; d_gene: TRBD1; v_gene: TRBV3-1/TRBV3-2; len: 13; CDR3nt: TGTGCCAGCAGCCCGCGACAGGGACCGGGCTACACCTTC; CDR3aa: CASSPRQGPGYTF
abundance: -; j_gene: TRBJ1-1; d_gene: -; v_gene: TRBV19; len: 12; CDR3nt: TGTGCCAGTAACGACGGACTCACTGAAGCTTTCTTT; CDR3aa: CASNDGLTEAFF
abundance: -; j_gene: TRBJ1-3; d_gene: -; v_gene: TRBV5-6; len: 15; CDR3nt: TGTGCCAGCAGATACAGCGGTCTCTCTGGAAACACCATATATTTT; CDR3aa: CASRYSGLSGNTIYF
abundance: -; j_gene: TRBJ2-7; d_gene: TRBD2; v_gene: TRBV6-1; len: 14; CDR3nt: TGTGCCAGCAGTGAAGGCGGGGGGGCCTACGAGCAGTACTTC; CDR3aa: CASSEGGGAYEQYF
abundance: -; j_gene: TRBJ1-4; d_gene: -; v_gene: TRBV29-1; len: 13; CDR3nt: TGCAGCGCGGGTCGGGGGGATTGGGAAAAACTGTTTTTT; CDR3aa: CSAGRGDWEKLFF